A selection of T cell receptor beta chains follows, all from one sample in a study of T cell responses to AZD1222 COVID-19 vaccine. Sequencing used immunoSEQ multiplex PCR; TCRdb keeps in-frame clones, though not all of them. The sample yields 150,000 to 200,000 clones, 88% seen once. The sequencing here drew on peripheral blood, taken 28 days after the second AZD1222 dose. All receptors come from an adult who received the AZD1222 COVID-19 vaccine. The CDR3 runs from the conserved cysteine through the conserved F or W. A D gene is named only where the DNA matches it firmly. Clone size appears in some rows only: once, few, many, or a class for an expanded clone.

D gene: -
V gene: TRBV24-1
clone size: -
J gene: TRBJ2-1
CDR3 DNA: TGTGCCACCAGCTTCGGGACCCAAGGTTCGAATGAGCAGTTCTTC
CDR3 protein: CATSFGTQGSNEQFF

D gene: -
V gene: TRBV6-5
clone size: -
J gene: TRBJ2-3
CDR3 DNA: TGTGCCAGCAGAACCTCCCCGGGGGACACAGATACGCAGTATTTT
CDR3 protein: CASRTSPGDTDTQYF

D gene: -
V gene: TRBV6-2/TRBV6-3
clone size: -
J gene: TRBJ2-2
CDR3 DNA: TGTGCCAGCAGTTACCCCGGGCTGACCGCGAACACCGGGGAGCTGTTTTTT
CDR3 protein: CASSYPGLTANTGELFF

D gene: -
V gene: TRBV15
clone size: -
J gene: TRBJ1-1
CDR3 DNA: TGTGCCACCAGCAGAGGCCCTGGGGAGGGGATGAACACTGAAGCTTTCTTT
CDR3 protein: CATSRGPGEGMNTEAFF

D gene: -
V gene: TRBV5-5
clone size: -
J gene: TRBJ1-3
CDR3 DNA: TGTGCCAGCAGCCCGGGGGTCCAATTGGGGGCCACCATATATTTT
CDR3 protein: CASSPGVQLGATIYF

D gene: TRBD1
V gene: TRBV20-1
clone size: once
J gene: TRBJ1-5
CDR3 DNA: TGCAGTGCTAGTGGGGAGTGGACAGGGGGCTTAATAGGTCAGCCCCAGCATTTT
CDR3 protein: CSASGEWTGGLIGQPQHF

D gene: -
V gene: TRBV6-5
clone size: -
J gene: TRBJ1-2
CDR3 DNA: TGTGCCAGCAGTTCCACCGGGGACATCTATGGCTACACCTTC
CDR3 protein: CASSSTGDIYGYTF

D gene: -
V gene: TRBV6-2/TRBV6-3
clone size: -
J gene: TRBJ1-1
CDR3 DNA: TGTGCCAGCAGTTGGGGCCGGACAGAAGCTTTCTTT
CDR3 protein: CASSWGRTEAFF

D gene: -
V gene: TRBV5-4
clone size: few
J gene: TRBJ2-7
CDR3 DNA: TGTGCCAGCAGCTTGGAACCCAGCTCCTACGAGCAGTACTTC
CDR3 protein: CASSLEPSSYEQYF

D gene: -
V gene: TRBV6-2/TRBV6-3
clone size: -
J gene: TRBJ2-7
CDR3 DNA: TGTGCCAGCAGTTACTCTTCCGGGAGTACCTACGAGCAGTACTTC
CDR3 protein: CASSYSSGSTYEQYF

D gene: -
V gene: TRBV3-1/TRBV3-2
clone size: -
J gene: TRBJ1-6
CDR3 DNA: TGTGCCAGCAGCCAAGAGGAGGGGTTCAGCTCCTATAATTCACCCCTCCACTTT
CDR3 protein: CASSQEEGFSSYNSPLHF

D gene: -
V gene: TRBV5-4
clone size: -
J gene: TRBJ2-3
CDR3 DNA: TGTGCCAGCAGCTTGGGCCTTAGCACAGATACGCAGTATTTT
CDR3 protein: CASSLGLSTDTQYF

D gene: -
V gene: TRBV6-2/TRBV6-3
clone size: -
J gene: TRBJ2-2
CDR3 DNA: TGTGCCAGCAGTTCGGATGAGGGCACCGGGGAGCTGTTTTTT
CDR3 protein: CASSSDEGTGELFF

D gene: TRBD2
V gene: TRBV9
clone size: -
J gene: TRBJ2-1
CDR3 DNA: TGTGCCAGCAGCGTAGCTACCGGGAGGTATGGGGCCGGGTTCTCCTACAATGAGCAGTTCTTC
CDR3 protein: CASSVATGRYGAGFSYNEQFF

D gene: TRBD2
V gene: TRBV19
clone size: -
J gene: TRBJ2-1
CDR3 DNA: TGTGCCAGTAGTATGTCTAGCGGGCACAATGAGCAGTTCTTC
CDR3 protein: CASSMSSGHNEQFF

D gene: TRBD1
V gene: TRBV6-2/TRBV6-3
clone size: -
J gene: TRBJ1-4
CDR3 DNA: TGTGCCAGCAGTTATTTCGGGGACAGCTCCCCCTTTTTT
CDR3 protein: CASSYFGDSSPFF

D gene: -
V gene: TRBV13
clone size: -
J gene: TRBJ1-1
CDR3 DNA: TGTGCCAGCAGCTTGGGACAGAACACTGAAGCTTTCTTT
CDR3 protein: CASSLGQNTEAFF

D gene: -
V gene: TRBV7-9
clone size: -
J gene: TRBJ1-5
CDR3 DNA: TGTGCCAGCAGCCCTGGGGGGCCCAGGGATCAGCCCCAGCATTTT
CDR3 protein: CASSPGGPRDQPQHF

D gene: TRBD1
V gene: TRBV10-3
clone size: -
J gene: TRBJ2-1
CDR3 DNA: TGTGCCATCAGTGAGTCGGACAGGGGAGGATACAATGAGCAGTTCTTC
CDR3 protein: CAISESDRGGYNEQFF

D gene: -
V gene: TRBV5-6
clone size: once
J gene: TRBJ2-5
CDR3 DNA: TGTGCCAGCAGCTTGACCCTAGTAGGAGAGACCCAGTACTTC
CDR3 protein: CASSLTLVGETQYF

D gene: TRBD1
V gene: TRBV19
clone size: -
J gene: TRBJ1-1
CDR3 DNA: TGTGCCAGTAGTACCACCGGGACAGGGGGCACTGAAGCTTTCTTT
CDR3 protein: CASSTTGTGGTEAFF

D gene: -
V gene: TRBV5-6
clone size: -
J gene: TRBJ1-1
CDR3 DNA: TGTGCCAGCAGCTTTGGGAGGGATGGAGCTTTCTTT
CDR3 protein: CASSFGRDGAFF

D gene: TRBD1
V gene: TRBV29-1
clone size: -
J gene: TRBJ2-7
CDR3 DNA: TGCAGCGTTGTAAGGACAGGGCCTGACGAGCAGTACTTC
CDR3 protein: CSVVRTGPDEQYF

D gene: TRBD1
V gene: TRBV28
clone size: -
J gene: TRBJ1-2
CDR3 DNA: TGTGCCAGCAGTTTCCCCGGGGAGGGGGCCTCCTATGGCTACACCTTC
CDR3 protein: CASSFPGEGASYGYTF

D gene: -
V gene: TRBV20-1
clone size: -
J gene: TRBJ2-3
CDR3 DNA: TGCAGTGCCACCCAGTCAGATACGCAGTATTTT
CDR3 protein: CSATQSDTQYF

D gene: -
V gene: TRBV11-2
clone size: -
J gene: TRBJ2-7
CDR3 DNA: TGTGCCAGCAGCTTAGCCTACAGCTACGAGCAGTACTTC
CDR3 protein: CASSLAYSYEQYF

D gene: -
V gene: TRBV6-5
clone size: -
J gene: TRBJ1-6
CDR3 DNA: TGTGCCAGCAGTTACTCGGGTCAGCCACCCCTCCACTTT
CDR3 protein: CASSYSGQPPLHF

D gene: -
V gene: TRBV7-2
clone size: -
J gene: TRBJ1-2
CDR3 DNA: TGTGCCAGCAGCTTAATCTTCTATGGCTACACCTTC
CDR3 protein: CASSLIFYGYTF

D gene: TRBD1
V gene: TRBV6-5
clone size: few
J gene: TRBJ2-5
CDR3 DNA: TGTGCCAGCAGTTTTACTCAGGGGGCGGGGGAGACCCAGTACTTC
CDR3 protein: CASSFTQGAGETQYF

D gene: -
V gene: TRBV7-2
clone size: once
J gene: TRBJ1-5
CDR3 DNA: TGTGCCAGCAGCCCGGGCGTGGGGCACAGCAATCAGCCCCAGCATTTT
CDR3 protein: CASSPGVGHSNQPQHF

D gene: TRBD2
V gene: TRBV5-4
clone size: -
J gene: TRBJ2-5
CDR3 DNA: TGTGCCAGCAGCCCGGGGGGGGGAAGGGCGTTCCAAGAGACCCAGTACTTC
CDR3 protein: CASSPGGGRAFQETQYF

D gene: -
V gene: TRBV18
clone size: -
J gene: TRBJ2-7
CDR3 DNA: TGTGCCAGCTCACCGGGCGGACCCTACGAGCAGTACTTC
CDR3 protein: CASSPGGPYEQYF

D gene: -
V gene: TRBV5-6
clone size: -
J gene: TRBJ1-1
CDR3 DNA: TGTGCCAGCAGCTTTTTGGACAGGAACACTGAAGCTTTCTTT
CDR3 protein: CASSFLDRNTEAFF

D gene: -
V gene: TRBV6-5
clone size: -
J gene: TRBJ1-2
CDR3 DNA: TGTGCCAGCAGTTACTCGCGGCGGGGACATGGCTACACCTTC
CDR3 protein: CASSYSRRGHGYTF

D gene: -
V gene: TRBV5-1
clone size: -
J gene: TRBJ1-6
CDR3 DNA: TGCGCCAGCAGCTTGGATCCCTCTTCCAATTCACCCCTCCACTTT
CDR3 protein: CASSLDPSSNSPLHF

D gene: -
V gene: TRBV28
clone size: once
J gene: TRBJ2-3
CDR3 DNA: TGTGCCAGCAGTTTGCCTCAGGACTACGAATCGAAGTATTTT
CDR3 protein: CASSLPQDYESKYF

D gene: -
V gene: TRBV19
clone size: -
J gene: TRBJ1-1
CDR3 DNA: TGTGCCAGTAGTAGGGGGTGGGCAACTGAAGCTTTCTTT
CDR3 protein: CASSRGWATEAFF